A single sample gave rise to the 7 T cell receptor beta chains below, sequenced in a study of CD8 T cells in Susac syndrome. RNA totalling roughly 0.5 to 1 ug underwent reverse transcription with random hexamers. Each CDR3 protein gets one entry after TCRdb re-called the immunoSEQ multiplex PCR reads with MiXCR. Among 95,000 to 150,000 distinct CDR3 sequences listed, around 96% were seen once. The sample comprised CD4+ T cells from PBMCs. The receptor set was obtained from a human donor in good health.

The genes are TRBV5-1 and TRBJ1-4, with TRBD1 identical over 7 bases. The V gene's germline CDR1 is SGHRS and CDR2 YFSETQ. The CDR3 loop spans 14 amino acids. The ends lost 4 bases at V and 6 bases at J; junction bases unmatched: 6. CDR3 region: CASSIKGQDEKLFF. The CDR3 coding sequence is TGCGCCAGCAGCATCAAAGGACAGGATGAAAAACTGTTTTTT.

The chain is built from TRBV6-5 and TRBJ1-3; D unclear. The germline V and J ends were trimmed by 7 bases and 0 bases, with 4 bases remaining between them. The CDR3 spans 12 residues. Germline V lookup: CDR1 MNHEY, CDR2 SVGAGI. CDR3 DNA sequence: TGTGCCAGCACCTCCTCTGGAAACACCATATATTTT. Translation: CASTSSGNTIYF.

The chain uses TRBV19 and TRBJ1-1, with D perhaps matching TRBD1 (5 bases). Germline V lookup: CDR1 LNHDA, CDR2 SQIVND (reference sequence). Trimming took 3 bases from V and 10 from J, leaving 15 bases between them. This CDR3 is 13 amino acids long. CDR3 region: CASSIGGGVRAFF. Here the CDR3 DNA reads TGTGCCAGTAGTATTGGGGGAGGAGTTCGAGCTTTCTTT.

The rearrangement joins TRBV5-6 to TRBJ1-2; 8 nucleotides agree with TRBD1. The CDR3 has 15 residues. Germline CDR1 SGHDT, CDR2 YYEEEE. J was trimmed by 2 bases and V by 4 bases; bases with no gene match: 7. The CDR3 region is CASSMTGQANYGYTF. The CDR3 DNA follows: TGTGCCAGCAGCATGACGGGACAGGCGAACTATGGCTACACCTTC.

The chain couples TRBV6-6 to TRBJ2-1, with unresolved D. Looked up from germline, CDR1 is MNHNY and CDR2 is SVGAGI (reference sequence). The V end was cut by 8 bases, the J end by 0 bases, with 8 bases between. The CDR3 runs 13 residues. This CDR3 is CASVADSYNEQFF. Here the CDR3 DNA reads TGTGCCAGCGTAGCTGACTCCTACAATGAGCAGTTCTTC.

This chain links TRBV6-5 with TRBJ2-7; 9 bases agree with TRBD1. There are 14 residues in the CDR3. The trim removed 5 bases at V and 5 bases at J, leaving 7 bases unmatched. CDR1 and CDR2 (germline): MNHEY, SVGAGI. CDR3 nucleotides: TGTGCCAGCAGTCGCGGGACAGGGAAGAACGAGCAGTACTTC. Its protein product is CASSRGTGKNEQYF.

The genes are TRBV7-2 and TRBJ2-7; D not certain. V lost 5 bases and J 0 bases, leaving 11 bases between the germline ends. The CDR3 has 14 amino acids. Germline V lookup: CDR1 SGHTA, CDR2 FQGNSA. DNA for the CDR3: TGTGCCAGCAGCAAGACCTGGGGCTCCTACGAGCAGTACTTC. Its translation is CASSKTWGSYEQYF.